The T cell receptor beta chain under discussion was sequenced for a study of cytomegalovirus exposure and HLA in healthy donors listed by TCRdb under 2017. For the study in its entirety: In an earlier analysis of under 750 of the donors, roughly 300 Gb of sequence data and just under 120 million unique TCR beta sequences from some 170 million T cells were reported. Around 320 gigabases of sequencing data and 70 million to 100 million unique TCR sequences were included in an early release covering about 600 HLA-typed donors. Of the roughly 400 genotyped donors, 81% were placed in the genetic ancestry cluster associated with self-reported Caucasian donors. The study aimed to test whether cataloging public T cell receptors could reveal signatures of past pathogen exposure. The study profiled the T cell repertoires of more than 500 subjects by immunosequencing and related them to cytomegalovirus serostatus. Along with the roughly 610-subject first cohort, a separate validation cohort of some 130 different subjects was used. The study combined high-throughput TCR immunosequencing, statistical association of individual TCRs with disease status, and machine learning to predict cytomegalovirus infection status. To study patterns of TCR occurrence, a later analysis re-analyzed previously published TCR beta repertoires from around 670 donors and added high-resolution HLA genotyping. The later analysis used no new phenotypic data to find candidate immune exposures, relying instead on TCR beta sequences and their occurrence across donors. An earlier analysis of approximately 630 of the donors applied high-throughput TCR beta sequencing to assess whether each TCR beta V gene segment acted as functional or pseudogenic. Donor age, sex, ethnicity and CMV serostatus were compiled together with the repertoire data. In a later genetic analysis, genome-wide SNP genotypes for 398 of the 666 donors were used, and that subset was treated as a discovery cohort. Every discovery cohort repertoire had been produced on one sequencing platform. Both class I and class II loci were covered by HLA typing, at four-digit resolution. Typing coverage differed by locus: A, B, C, DRB1 and DQB1 were typed in roughly 620-630 donors, DQA1 in 522, DPA1 in 600 to 610, and DPB1 in 472. Several DR-DQ haplotypes were handled as single units for association and clustering, since linkage in the cohort was strong. On average, roughly 250,000 unique TCR beta nucleotide sequences were sequenced per donor among 350 to 400 genotyped donors of the cohort, with around 19% of those sequences being non-productive.

V was cut back by 0 bases and J by 3 bases, leaving a gap of 22 bases between them. Including the terminal cysteine and phenylalanine, the CDR3 comprises 18 residues. Of all the DNA, just the CDR3 is kept, 54 bases in frame from base 1. The germline V gene encodes CDR1 SGHNT and CDR2 YYREEE (reference sequence). On the study overall, not on this receptor specifically: This cohort had only TCR beta chains sequenced, and the lack of alpha or paired-chain data limited which features could be detected. In vitro tests confirmed that a few of the cytomegalovirus-associated TCR beta chains recognize cytomegalovirus antigens. For the cohort, immune exposure information was limited to CMV serostatus. Assigning TCR associations to individual alleles was difficult when HLA alleles, especially DR and DQ, strongly co-occurred. Most TCR sequences were seen in very few donors, while some public TCRs were found in many individuals. It was suggested by the authors that the approach could potentially be generalized to other disease states and immunological phenotypes. At a false discovery rate of 0.05, a later analysis linked under 20,000 TCR beta sequences to specific HLA alleles. An association between a missense DCLRE1C variant and V-gene and J-gene trimming of TCR beta chains was found in a later genetic analysis and replicated in an independent cohort. According to a later genetic analysis, donors in an Asian-associated ancestry cluster had fewer N-insertions in productive TCRs than the approximately 700-donor mean. Roughly uniform sequencing depth across donors was assumed in presence/absence analyses, although this assumption may not hold. Most CMV-associated TCR beta chains appeared to be HLA-restricted in a later analysis, and the HLA associations seemed to be driven largely by CMV exposure. In both the original and validation cohorts, the classifier was reported to diagnose cytomegalovirus status with high specificity and sensitivity. An earlier analysis of roughly 570 of the donors showed that most TCR beta V segments appeared in productive rearrangements either about 87% or about 30% of the time, which broadly matched IMGT annotations. Some IMGT-functional V segments, including TRBV6-2 and TRBV6-3, could not be told apart with the 87-base-pair reads, so those segments were excluded. A further reported finding was that TCR beta sequences accurately predicted the HLA-A and HLA-B alleles for most subjects in the first cohort. Around 16 rarely observed V segments, including chromosome 9 orphons, were excluded from the earlier analysis of several hundred of the donors because counts were too low. A later analysis found that HLA-associated TCR beta chains were more clonally expanded and had lower generation probabilities than equally common non-associated chains. The sequencing pipeline was judged likely to have produced a cluster of highly shared sequence variants as a technical artifact. The study listed 150 to 200 TCR beta chains as associated with cytomegalovirus. Linkage disequilibrium might explain the correlated functional status among segregating V segments, but an unknown experimental factor could not be ruled out. Several of the top co-occurrence clusters appeared to be linked to parvovirus B19, influenza, CMV and Epstein-Barr virus, according to a later analysis. Because some donors lacked HLA typing at each locus, the association tests relied only on the typed subset. In a later analysis, TCR association rates were found to vary across HLA loci, with the most associated TCRs seen for DRB1 alleles and the fewest for HLA-C alleles.

The cohort comprised approximately 700 healthy bone marrow donors. All cohort members were sampled while nominally healthy, although unrecorded immune exposures were likely present. The donor tested CMV seronegative, placing the donor among the approximately 360 seronegative members of the cohort. Every donor gave a peripheral blood sample, and the peripheral blood mononuclear cells from that sample were used for TCR beta sequencing. The Qiagen DNeasy Blood Extraction Kit was used to extract genomic DNA from the blood cell samples. In regard to this clone: The clone's antigen remains unknown. No quality values exist for individual bases; no much larger clone is one base distant.

Library method: the immunoSEQ multiplex PCR assay. For the multiplex PCR, a mixture combining 60 forward primers for TCR Vbeta segments and 13 reverse primers for TCR Jbeta segments was used. The CDR3 region of rearranged TCR beta genes was amplified from genomic DNA with a multiplex PCR assay. Amplified TCR beta libraries were sequenced as 87-base-pair reads on the Illumina HiSeq System. The published analysis was carried out like this. A later analysis counted about 80 million unique TCR beta chains across the 700 or so repertoires, and roughly 10 million of these chains were shared by at least two donors. Raw reads were error-corrected and collapsed into unique sequences with a nearest-neighbor algorithm that merged closely related sequences to remove PCR and sequencing errors. To assign V, D and J gene segments, CDR3 sequences were aligned to IMGT reference sequences. For a sequence to be retained, a match of at least six nucleotides to both a V gene segment and a J gene segment was required. A rearrangement was called productive if the CDR3 had no stop codons and remained in frame with V and J, and every other rearrangement was called non-productive. CDR3 was defined by IMGT convention, running from the second conserved V-encoded cysteine to the conserved J-encoded phenylalanine. The earlier analysis of about 620 of the donors excluded sequences that lacked an unambiguous match to a single V gene segment. In an earlier analysis of 587 of the donors, V segments were called functional above 56.7% productive rearrangements and were called segregating when the between-donor standard deviation exceeded 5%. To diagnose cytomegalovirus status from the catalog of TCR beta chain sequences, a statistical classification framework was built. In a later analysis, TCR nucleotide sequences were compared against IMGT/GENE-DB human TR gene sequences so that V and J genes could be assigned. A later analysis assigned CDR3 sequences and most-parsimonious VDJ recombination scenarios with the TCRdist pipeline. In a later analysis, every TCR beta chain was defined by the combination of its CDR3 amino acid sequence and its V-gene family, and reads without a unique V-gene family were dropped. As a way to deal with suspected cross-contamination and a sequencing artifact, a later analysis dropped 450 to 600 nucleotide sequences that were highly shared and had low generation probability. In a later analysis, a clonal expansion index was calculated for each public chain from normalized within-repertoire ranks of inferred template counts. In a later analysis, generation probabilities were computed with a VDJ recombination model fitted to out-of-frame rearrangements, and the resulting probabilities were checked against IGoR. In a later analysis, hypergeometric tests were used to score TCR-TCR, TCR-HLA and TCR-CMV co-occurrence, with a repertoire-size bias correction applied to TCR pairs. To estimate false discovery rates, a later analysis permuted the HLA or CMV assignments 20 times. In a later analysis, co-occurring TCRs were grouped with DBSCAN, and TCRdist sequence similarity was added when clustering was performed within HLA-allele-positive subsets. Repertoires with fewer than 30,000 or more than 120,000 public chains were left out of co-occurrence clustering, as were about five repertoires with anomalous nucleotide sharing. TCRdb carries this immuneACCESS record with in-frame sequences only. Its versions omit some clonotypes, under half of them owing to an unresolved V gene in the studies checked, with the rest unexplained. V, J and clone size are taken as reported in that table, and D and trimming were inferred from the DNA itself. Here the sample has 100,000 to 120,000 clones; 83% occur a single time. The ten largest account for roughly 6% of the sample.

The V and J genes are TRBV5-4 and TRBJ2-7; TRBD1 is a possible D gene, resting on 7 matching bases. This TCR was sampled from a man aged 18 to 29 in good health and CMV-seronegative. The sequenced sample was PBMCs. In nucleotide form, the sequence is TGTGCCAGCAGCTTGGCCGAGGGGGCCGGGGACTCCGACTACGAGCAGTACTTC. It translates to CASSLAEGAGDSDYEQYF.